The clone carrying this TCR beta chain was picked up many times. CDR1 and CDR2 (germline): SGHTA, FQGNSA. This CDR3 has 15 residues. Trimming at V came to 5 bases and at J to 0 bases, leaving 4 bases not matched to a gene. This sample is part of a study of T cells of healthy individuals. TCRdb reprocessed the 5' RACE reads via MiXCR and lists one record per CDR3 protein. The data show fewer than 70,000 distinct CDR3 sequences, 14% to 15% seen once. This chain joins TRBV7-2 and TRBJ2-3; 8 positions agree with TRBD2. This sequence was found in a human donor in good health. The CDR3 protein is CASSRSGASTDTQYF. The CDR3, as DNA: TGTGCCAGCAGCCGTAGCGGGGCTAGCACAGATACGCAGTATTTT.